Following are 22 T cell receptor beta chains from one sample sequenced in a study of blood T cell repertoires in COVID-19. The protocol was immunoSEQ multiplex PCR, while the TCRdb copy is restricted to in-frame clones and leaves out a portion. The top ten hold about 1% of the sample, which has around 150,000 clones, about 85% seen once. What was sequenced was peripheral blood. These receptors all stem from a middle-aged man with acute or convalescent COVID-19.

The CDR3 loop is CASSLPRTSGGSGAQYF. In nucleotides, the CDR3 is TGTGCCAGCAGCTTACCCAGGACTAGCGGGGGGTCAGGAGCCCAGTACTTC. This chain uses TRBV7-2 with TRBJ2-5; 14 nucleotides align to TRBD2. Germline CDR1 reads SGHTA; CDR2 reads FQGNSA. This CDR3 spans 17 amino acids. Trimming at V came to 2 bases and at J to 9 bases, leaving 11 bases not matched to a gene.

The chain joins TRBV25-1 to TRBJ1-2; 9 bases map to TRBD1. Trimming at V came to 4 bases and at J to 3 bases, leaving 3 bases not matched to a gene. The germline gives CDR1 MGHDK, CDR2 SYGVNS. CDR3 length: 14 residues. DNA for the CDR3: TGTGCCAGCAGTGCCCGGGACAGGGACTATGGCTACACCTTC. This gives the protein CASSARDRDYGYTF.

The chain employs TRBV6-5 and TRBJ1-5, with TRBD1 as a possible D gene (5 bases). The V end was cut by 7 bases, the J end by 0 bases, with 13 bases between. This CDR3 has 15 amino acids. Germline assignment: CDR1 MNHEY and CDR2 SVGAGI. In DNA, the CDR3 is TGTGCCAGCAAATGGACGGGGGATAGCAATCAGCCCCAGCATTTT. This encodes CASKWTGDSNQPQHF.

The chain carries TRBV19 and TRBJ1-2; TRBD1 aligns across 10 bases. Germline loops: CDR1 LNHDA, CDR2 SQIVND (reference sequence). The trim removed 4 bases at V and 6 bases at J, leaving 8 bases unmatched. This CDR3 contains 15 residues. CDR3 region: CASSTYGTGDDGYTF. In DNA form, the CDR3 reads TGTGCCAGTAGTACCTACGGGACAGGGGACGATGGCTACACCTTC.

This chain joins TRBV6-6 and TRBJ2-2, with 7 bases identical to TRBD1. The germline V gene has CDR1 MNHNY and CDR2 SVGAGI (reference sequence). The CDR3 contains 14 residues. V trimming: 2 bases; J trimming: 6 bases; junction bases outside the gene matches: 3. For the CDR3, the DNA is TGTGCCAGCAGTTACGACAGGGTTCCCGGGGAGCTGTTTTTT. Encoded protein: CASSYDRVPGELFF.

The chain has TRBV6-5 and TRBJ1-2; the match to TRBD1 covers 8 bases. The J segment lost 1 base and the V segment lost 5 bases, leaving 6 bases of the junction unmatched. Germline V CDR1 and CDR2: MNHEY, SVGAGI. This CDR3 region has 15 residues. The CDR3 nucleotides are TGTGCCAGCAGTCTTGGGACAGGTCTTAACTATGGCTACACCTTC. It translates to CASSLGTGLNYGYTF.

V gene TRBV2 combines with J gene TRBJ2-6; D gene unclear. Germline V gene lookup returns CDR1 SNHLY and CDR2 FYNNEI. The CDR3 totals 19 residues. With 0 bases removed from V and 2 bases from J, the gap between germline ends came to 17 bases. CDR3 region: CASSEALKRIAPGANVLTF. The CDR3 nucleotides read TGTGCCAGCAGTGAAGCGCTTAAAAGGATAGCTCCTGGGGCCAACGTCCTGACTTTC.

For this clone: Other nucleotide sequences in the sample specify the same CDR3. CDR3: CASSQNTEAFF. In nucleotides, the CDR3 is TGTGCCAGCAGCCAGAACACTGAAGCTTTCTTT. This chain links TRBV5-4 with TRBJ1-1, with D unclear. The CDR3 is made up of 11 amino acids. Germline-derived CDR1 and CDR2 are SGHNT and YYREEE (reference sequence). With 4 bases removed from V and 1 base from J, the gap between germline ends came to 2 bases.

Here the CDR3 reads CASSPDTFSRPQHF. In DNA, the CDR3 is TGTGCCAGCAGCCCAGACACTTTCTCGAGGCCCCAGCATTTT. The chain links TRBV7-3 to TRBJ1-5, with no clear D. Germline V gives CDR1 SGHTA, CDR2 FQGTGA. Trimming pared 5 bases from V and 9 bases from J, leaving 17 bases between. This CDR3 comprises 14 residues.

The count of this clone is one. The chain has TRBV10-2 and TRBJ2-7; 12 bases align to TRBD1. Losses at the gene ends were 4 bases for V and 5 bases for J; bases not matched to a gene: 3. This CDR3 spans 14 amino acids. Per germline, CDR1 WSHSY and CDR2 SAAADI. The CDR3 bases are TGCGCCAGCAGTGTGGGACAGGGGGCGGACGAGCAGTACTTC. This sequence encodes CASSVGQGADEQYF.

The chain has TRBV18 and TRBJ2-2; D unclear. Germline values: CDR1 KGHSH, CDR2 LQKENI. The V and J ends lost 2 bases and 1 base respectively, with 11 bases between them. This CDR3 has 16 residues. In nucleotides, the CDR3 is TGTGCCAGCTCACCAGGTCGAGGTCAGAACACCGGGGAGCTGTTTTTT. As protein: CASSPGRGQNTGELFF.

J is TRBJ2-7 and V is TRBV5-1; TRBD1 agrees at 9 bases. V gave up 8 bases and J gave up 6 bases; unmatched junction bases: 9. The CDR3 totals 13 residues. Germline lookup yields CDR1 SGHRS and CDR2 YFSETQ. Here the CDR3 reads CARTGTGNPEQYF. The CDR3 DNA follows: TGCGCCAGGACCGGGACAGGGAACCCCGAGCAGTACTTC.

J is TRBJ1-1 and V is TRBV5-6; D may be TRBD1 (6 bases). Germline V gives CDR1 SGHDT, CDR2 YYEEEE. V shed 4 bases and J shed 1 base, with 17 bases lying between them. This CDR3 comprises 16 residues. CDR3 protein: CASSTRQVRSNTEAFF. The CDR3 coding sequence is TGTGCCAGCAGCACGCGACAGGTACGTTCGAACACTGAAGCTTTCTTT.

V usage is TRBV19 and J usage is TRBJ1-2; 8 bases are a match to TRBD1. This CDR3 has 15 residues. Germline-derived CDR1 and CDR2 are LNHDA and SQIVND (reference sequence). V gave up 1 base and J gave up 7 bases; unmatched junction bases: 8. The CDR3: CASSIASGQARGYTF. The DNA for the CDR3 is TGTGCCAGTAGTATAGCCTCGGGACAGGCACGTGGCTACACCTTC.

This clone has only one observation. The chain combines TRBV5-8 with TRBJ1-1; D is uncertain. The CDR3 is made up of 14 amino acids. Trimming cost V 2 bases and J 1 base, with 9 bases left between them. Germline loops: CDR1 SGHTS, CDR2 YDEGEE. The CDR3 region is CASSFTVPNTEAFF. CDR3 nucleotide sequence: TGTGCCAGCAGCTTTACAGTCCCGAACACTGAAGCTTTCTTT.

The V call is TRBV10-3, the J call TRBJ1-2; weak D call: TRBD1 (5 bases). Germline assignment: CDR1 ENHRY and CDR2 SYGVKD. This CDR3 is 14 amino acids long. V was shortened by 4 bases and J by 2 bases, with 11 bases between the two germline ends. The DNA for the CDR3 is TGTGCCATCAGTGGAACAGGCTCAAACTATGGCTACACCTTC. This gives the protein CAISGTGSNYGYTF.

The chain carries TRBV10-2 and TRBJ1-5; D possibly corresponds to TRBD1 (6 bases). V shed 6 bases and J shed 5 bases, with 14 bases lying between them. The CDR3 runs to 14 residues. CDR1 and CDR2 (germline): WSHSY, SAAADI. The CDR3 reads CASRGPRGDQPQHF. Here the CDR3 DNA reads TGCGCCAGCAGGGGACCCAGGGGCGATCAGCCCCAGCATTTT.

With regard to this clone: This sample also contains other DNA sequences that code for the same CDR3. The rearrangement uses TRBV19 and TRBJ2-1; D not resolved. Deletions cut 2 bases from V and 6 bases from J, with 8 bases between. The length of the CDR3 is 13 residues. Germline V gene data show CDR1 as LNHDA and CDR2 as SQIVND (reference sequence). In DNA, the CDR3 is TGTGCCAGTAGTATAAATAGAGTCAATGAGCAGTTCTTC. Amino acid sequence: CASSINRVNEQFF. The full variable domain, its missing parts supplied by reference TRBV19 and TRBJ2-1, is DGGITQSPKYLFRKEGQNVTLSCEQNLNHDAMYWYRQDPGQGLRLIYYSQIVNDFQKGDIAEGYSVSREKKESFPLTVTSAQKNPTAFYLCASSINRVNEQFFGPGTRLTVL.

This rearrangement joins TRBV15 to TRBJ1-4; 8 bases are shared with TRBD1. Germline CDR1 reads LNHNV; CDR2 reads YYDKDF (reference sequence). The V segment lost 9 bases and the J segment 2 bases; nucleotides outside the gene matches: 2. The CDR3 loop spans 13 amino acids. CDR3 DNA: TGTGCCACAGGACAGGGTACTAATGAAAAACTGTTTTTT. Its protein product is CATGQGTNEKLFF.

J is TRBJ2-7 and V is TRBV2, with a weak D call TRBD1 (5 bases). V lost 6 bases, J lost 2 bases, and 11 bases lay in between. The CDR3 is 13 residues long. Germline V CDR1 and CDR2: SNHLY, FYNNEI. The CDR3 spells CASSAQGTYEQYF. CDR3 DNA: TGTGCCAGCAGCGCCCAGGGTACCTACGAGCAGTACTTC.

This rearrangement joins TRBV19 to TRBJ2-7; D gene unclear. The V end lost 3 bases, the J end lost 2 bases, and 11 bases lay between the germline ends. CDR1 is LNHDA and CDR2 is SQIVND in the germline V gene (reference sequence). The CDR3 runs 14 residues. In DNA, the CDR3 is TGTGCCAGTAGTATCGCCGACAACCCCTACGAGCAGTACTTC. This sequence encodes CASSIADNPYEQYF.

CDR3 residues: CASSTYGKMGTEAFF. Written as DNA, the CDR3 is TGTGCCAGCAGCACCTACGGGAAAATGGGCACTGAAGCTTTCTTT. This chain links TRBV11-3 with TRBJ1-1; no firm D call. The germline V and J ends were trimmed by 5 bases and 4 bases, with 17 bases remaining between them. CDR3 length: 15 residues. Germline values: CDR1 SGHNT, CDR2 YENEEA. Combining the CDR3 with reference TRBV11-3 and TRBJ1-1 gives the whole variable domain EAGVVQSPRYKIIEKKQPVAFWCNPISGHNTLYWYLQNLGQGPELLIRYENEEAVDDSQLPKDRFSAERLKGVDSTLKIQPAELGDSAVYLCASSTYGKMGTEAFFGQGTRLTVV.